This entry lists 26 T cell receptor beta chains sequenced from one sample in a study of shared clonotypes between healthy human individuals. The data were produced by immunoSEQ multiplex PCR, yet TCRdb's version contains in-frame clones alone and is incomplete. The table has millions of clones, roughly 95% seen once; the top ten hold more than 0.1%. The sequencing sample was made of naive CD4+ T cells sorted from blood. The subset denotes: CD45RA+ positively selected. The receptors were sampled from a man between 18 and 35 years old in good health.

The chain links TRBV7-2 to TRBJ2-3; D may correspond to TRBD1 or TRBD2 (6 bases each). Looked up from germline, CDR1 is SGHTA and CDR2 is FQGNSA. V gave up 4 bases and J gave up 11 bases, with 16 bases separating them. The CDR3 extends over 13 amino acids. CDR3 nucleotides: TGTGCCAGCAGCTCGGGGGCACTGGGGAAGCAGTATTTT. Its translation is CASSSGALGKQYF.

CDR3 DNA: TGTGCCAGCCTAACTAAATTTGACAGGATGAACACTGAAGCTTTCTTT. Protein: CASLTKFDRMNTEAFF. This chain links TRBV7-9 with TRBJ1-1; tentatively, D is TRBD1 (6 bases). CDR1 SEHNR and CDR2 FQNEAQ come from the germline V gene (reference sequence). CDR3 length: 16 residues. Between the trimmed V and J ends, which lost 8 bases and 0 bases, there was a span of 19 bases.

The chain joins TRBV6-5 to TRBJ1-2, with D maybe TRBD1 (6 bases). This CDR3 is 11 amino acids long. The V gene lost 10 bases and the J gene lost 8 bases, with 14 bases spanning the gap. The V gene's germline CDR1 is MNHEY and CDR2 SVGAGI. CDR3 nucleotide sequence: TGTGCCACCATAACAGGGAACGGCTACACCTTC. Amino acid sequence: CATITGNGYTF.

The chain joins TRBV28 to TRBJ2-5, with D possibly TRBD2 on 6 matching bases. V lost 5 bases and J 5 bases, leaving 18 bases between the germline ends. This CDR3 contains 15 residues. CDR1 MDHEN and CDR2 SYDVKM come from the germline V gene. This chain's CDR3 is CASSSPGLSMETQYF. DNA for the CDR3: TGTGCCAGCAGTAGCCCGGGACTCAGCATGGAGACCCAGTACTTC.

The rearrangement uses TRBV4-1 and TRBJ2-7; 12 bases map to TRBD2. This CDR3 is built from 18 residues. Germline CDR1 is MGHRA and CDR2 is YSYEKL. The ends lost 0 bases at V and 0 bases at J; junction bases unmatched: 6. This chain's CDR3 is CASSQDHTSGRSSYEQYF. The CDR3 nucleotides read TGCGCCAGCAGCCAAGATCACACTAGCGGGAGGAGCTCCTACGAGCAGTACTTC.

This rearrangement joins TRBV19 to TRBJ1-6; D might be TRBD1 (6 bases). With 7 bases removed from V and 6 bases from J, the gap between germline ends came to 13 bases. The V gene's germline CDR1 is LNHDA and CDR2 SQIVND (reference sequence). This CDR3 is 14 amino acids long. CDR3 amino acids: CASKADRSNSPLHF. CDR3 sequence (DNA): TGTGCCAGTAAAGCCGACAGGTCTAATTCACCCCTCCACTTT.

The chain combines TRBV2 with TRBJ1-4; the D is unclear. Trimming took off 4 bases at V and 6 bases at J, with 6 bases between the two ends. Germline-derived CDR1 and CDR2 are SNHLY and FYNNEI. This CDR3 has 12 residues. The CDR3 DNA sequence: TGTGCCAGCAGTGTAACCGATGAAAAACTGTTTTTT. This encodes CASSVTDEKLFF.

The CDR3 loop reads CASSYLGLLHTEAFF. CDR3 bases: TGTGCCAGCAGCTACCTCGGACTCCTGCACACTGAAGCTTTCTTT. J is TRBJ1-1 and V is TRBV7-2; D not resolved. Trimming pared 4 bases from V and 3 bases from J, leaving 15 bases between. The CDR3 extends over 15 amino acids. Per germline, CDR1 SGHTA and CDR2 FQGNSA. Looking up the rest from reference TRBV7-2 and TRBJ1-1 gives the full variable domain: GAGVSQSPSNKVTEKGKDVELRCDPISGHTALYWYRQSLGQGLEFLIYFQGNSAPDKSGLPSDRFSAERTGGSVSTLTIQRTQQEDSAVYLCASSYLGLLHTEAFFGQGTRLTVV.

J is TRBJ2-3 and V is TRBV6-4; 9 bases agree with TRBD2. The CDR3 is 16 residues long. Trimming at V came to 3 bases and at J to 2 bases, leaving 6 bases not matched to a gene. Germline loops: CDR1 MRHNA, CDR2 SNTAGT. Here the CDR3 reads CASSDRASGTTDTQYF. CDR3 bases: TGTGCCAGCAGTGATCGGGCTAGCGGGACCACAGATACGCAGTATTTT.

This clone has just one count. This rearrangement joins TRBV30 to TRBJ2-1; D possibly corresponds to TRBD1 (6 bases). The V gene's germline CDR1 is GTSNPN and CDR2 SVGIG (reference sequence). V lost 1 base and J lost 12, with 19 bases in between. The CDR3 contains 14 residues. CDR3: CAWSGGHFPMGQFF. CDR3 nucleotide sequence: TGTGCCTGGAGTGGGGGACACTTCCCGATGGGGCAGTTCTTC.

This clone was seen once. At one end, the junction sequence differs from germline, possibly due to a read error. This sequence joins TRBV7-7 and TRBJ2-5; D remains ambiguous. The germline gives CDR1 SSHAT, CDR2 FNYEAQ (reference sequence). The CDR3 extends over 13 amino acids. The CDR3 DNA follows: TGTGCTAGCAGCTTCTCCAGGAAAGAGACCCAGTACTTC. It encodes CASSFSRKETQYF. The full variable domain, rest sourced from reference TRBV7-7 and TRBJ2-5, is GAGVSQSPRYKVTKRGQDVTLRCDPISSHATLYWYQQALGQGPEFLTYFNYEAQPDKSGLPSDRFSAERPEGSISTLTIQRTEQRDSAMYRCASSFSRKETQYFGPGTRLLVL.

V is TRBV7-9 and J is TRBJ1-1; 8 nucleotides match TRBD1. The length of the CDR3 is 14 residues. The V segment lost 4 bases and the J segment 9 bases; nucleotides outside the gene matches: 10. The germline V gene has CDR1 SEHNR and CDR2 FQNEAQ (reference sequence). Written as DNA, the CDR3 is TGTGCCAGCAGCTGGCGTGGACAGGGAGGAAAAGCTTTCTTT. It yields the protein CASSWRGQGGKAFF.

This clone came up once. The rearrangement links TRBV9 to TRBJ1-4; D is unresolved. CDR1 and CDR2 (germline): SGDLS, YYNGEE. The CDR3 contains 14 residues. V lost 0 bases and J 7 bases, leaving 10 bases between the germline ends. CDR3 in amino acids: CASSVEGGSEKLFF. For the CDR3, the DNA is TGTGCCAGCAGCGTAGAAGGAGGGTCTGAAAAACTGTTTTTT.

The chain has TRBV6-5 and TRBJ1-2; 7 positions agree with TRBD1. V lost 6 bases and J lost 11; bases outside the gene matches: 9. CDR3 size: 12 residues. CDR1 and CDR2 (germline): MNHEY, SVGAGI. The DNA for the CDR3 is TGTGCCAGCAGGGCGACAGGGTTTGGTTACACCTTC. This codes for CASRATGFGYTF.

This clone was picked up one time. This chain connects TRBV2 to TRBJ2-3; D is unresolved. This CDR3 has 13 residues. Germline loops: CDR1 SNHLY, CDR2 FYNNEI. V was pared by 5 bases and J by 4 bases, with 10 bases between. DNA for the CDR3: TGTGCCAGCAGTAACTTTTGGTCAGATACGCAGTATTTT. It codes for CASSNFWSDTQYF.

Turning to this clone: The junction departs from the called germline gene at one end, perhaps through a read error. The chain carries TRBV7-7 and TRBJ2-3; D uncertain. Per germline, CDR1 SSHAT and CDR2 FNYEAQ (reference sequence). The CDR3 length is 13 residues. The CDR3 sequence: CASSFLGTDTQYF. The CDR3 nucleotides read TGTGCTAGCAGCTTCCTAGGGACAGATACGCAGTATTTT. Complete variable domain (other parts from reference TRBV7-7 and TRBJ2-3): GAGVSQSPRYKVTKRGQDVTLRCDPISSHATLYWYQQALGQGPEFLTYFNYEAQPDKSGLPSDRFSAERPEGSISTLTIQRTEQRDSAMYRCASSFLGTDTQYFGPGTRLTVL.

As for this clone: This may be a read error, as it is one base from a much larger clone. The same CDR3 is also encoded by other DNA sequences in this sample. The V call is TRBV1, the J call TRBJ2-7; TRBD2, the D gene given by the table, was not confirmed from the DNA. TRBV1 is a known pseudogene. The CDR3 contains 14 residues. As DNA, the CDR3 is TGCACCAGCAGCCCCCGAGACTGCGCACGCGAGCAGTACTTC. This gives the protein CTSSPRDCAREQYF.

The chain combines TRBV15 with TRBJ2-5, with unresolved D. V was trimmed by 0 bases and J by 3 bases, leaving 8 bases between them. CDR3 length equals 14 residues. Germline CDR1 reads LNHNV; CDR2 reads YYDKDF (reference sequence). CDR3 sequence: CATSRDSSKETQYF. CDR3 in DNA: TGTGCCACCAGCAGAGATAGCAGTAAAGAGACCCAGTACTTC.

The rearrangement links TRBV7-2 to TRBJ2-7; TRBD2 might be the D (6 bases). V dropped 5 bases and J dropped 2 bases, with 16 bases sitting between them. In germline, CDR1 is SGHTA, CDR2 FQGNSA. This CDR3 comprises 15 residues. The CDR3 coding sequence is TGTGCCAGCAGCCCCACACGACTAGTAGCCTACGAGCAGTACTTC. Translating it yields CASSPTRLVAYEQYF.

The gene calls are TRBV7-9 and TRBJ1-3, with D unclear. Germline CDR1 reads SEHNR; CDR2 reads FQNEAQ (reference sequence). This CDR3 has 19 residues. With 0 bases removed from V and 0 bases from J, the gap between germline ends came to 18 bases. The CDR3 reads CASSLARGSLGLSGNTIYF. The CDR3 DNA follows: TGTGCCAGCAGCTTAGCTCGCGGGAGTCTAGGGCTCTCTGGAAACACCATATATTTT.

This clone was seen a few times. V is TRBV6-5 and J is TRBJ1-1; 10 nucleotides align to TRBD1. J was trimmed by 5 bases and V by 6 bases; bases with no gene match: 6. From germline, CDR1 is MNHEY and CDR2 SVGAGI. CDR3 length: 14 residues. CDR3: CASSRDRGPTEAFF. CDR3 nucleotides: TGTGCCAGCAGCCGGGACAGGGGACCAACTGAAGCTTTCTTT.

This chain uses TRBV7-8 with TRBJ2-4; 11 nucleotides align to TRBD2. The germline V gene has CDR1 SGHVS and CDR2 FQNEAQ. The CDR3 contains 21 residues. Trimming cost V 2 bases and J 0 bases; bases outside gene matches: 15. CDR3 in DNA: TGTGCCAGCAGCTTACTTCCTAGGGGACTAGCGGAGCGGGTAGCCAAAAACATTCAGTACTTC. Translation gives CASSLLPRGLAERVAKNIQYF.

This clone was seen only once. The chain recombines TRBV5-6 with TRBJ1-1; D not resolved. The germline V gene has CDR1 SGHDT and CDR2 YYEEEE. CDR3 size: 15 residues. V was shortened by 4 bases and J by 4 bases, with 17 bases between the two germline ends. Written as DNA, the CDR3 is TGTGCCAGCAGCCCCGGGTCTACTAGGGCCACTGAAGCTTTCTTT. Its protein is CASSPGSTRATEAFF.

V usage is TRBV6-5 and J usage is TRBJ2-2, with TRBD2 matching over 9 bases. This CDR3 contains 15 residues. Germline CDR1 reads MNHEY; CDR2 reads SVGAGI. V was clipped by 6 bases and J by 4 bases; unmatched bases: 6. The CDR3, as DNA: TGTGCCAGCAGCCAGACTAGCGGAAGCACCGGGGAGCTGTTTTTT. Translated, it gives CASSQTSGSTGELFF.

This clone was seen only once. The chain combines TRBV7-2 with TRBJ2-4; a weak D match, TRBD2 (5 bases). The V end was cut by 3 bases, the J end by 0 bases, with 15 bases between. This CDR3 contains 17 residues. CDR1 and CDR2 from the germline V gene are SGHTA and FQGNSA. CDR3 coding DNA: TGTGCCAGCAGCTTCGGGGTCCTGATTTCAGCCAAAAACATTCAGTACTTC. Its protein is CASSFGVLISAKNIQYF.

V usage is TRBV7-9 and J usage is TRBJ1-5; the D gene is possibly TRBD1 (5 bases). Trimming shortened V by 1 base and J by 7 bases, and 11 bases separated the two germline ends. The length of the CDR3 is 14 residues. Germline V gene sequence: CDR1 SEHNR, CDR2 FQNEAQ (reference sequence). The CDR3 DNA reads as TGTGCCAGCAGCTTAGAGGGGAGCGGACAGCCCCAGCATTTT. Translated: CASSLEGSGQPQHF.